This note documents a single TCR beta chain sequence. Its antigen specificity is not known. No base qualities exist here, and no much larger clone lies one base off it. V is trimmed back by 5 bases and J by 3 bases, and the junction contains 6 bases that no gene match accounts for. There are 15 amino acids in the CDR3, from cysteine to phenylalanine inclusive. CDR3 DNA only is kept here, 45 bases in frame from base 1. The germline V gene encodes CDR1 SEHNR and CDR2 FQNEAQ (reference sequence). This record belongs to a study of CD8+ T cells in alopecia areata (dated by TCRdb to the late 2010s). The study in broad terms: Treated patients were enrolled in an open-label pilot trial of oral tofacitinib, 5 to 10 mg twice daily, for moderate-to-severe alopecia areata. TCRbeta CDR3 regions were amplified by immunoSEQ multiplex PCR with 35 Vbeta forward and 13 Jbeta reverse primers. Patients received tofacitinib for 6 to 18 months and were then followed off drug for 6 months to check for delayed response and recurrence. To study T cell clonal expansion in alopecia areata, the researchers applied high-throughput TCRbeta sequencing to both the C3H/HeJ mouse model and human patients. RNA was extracted with the PAXgene miRNA kit for fixed scalp, the miRNeasy kit for PBMCs, and the RNeasy kit for mouse skin. Scalp clonality was compared among normal scalp (n=4), patchy alopecia areata scalp (n=8), and alopecia totalis/universalis scalp (n=8). Biopsies were taken from tofacitinib-treated patients at baseline and again at 4 and 24 weeks into treatment, and several of those patients also had a later scalp biopsy. Scalp tissue and sorted CD4+ and CD8+ peripheral blood T cells from patchy and totalis/universalis alopecia areata patients and from healthy controls were covered by human TCRbeta sequencing. For the treated patients, the SALT score, which quantifies what percentage of scalp surface area is affected, served as the measure of disease severity. The research as a whole found: The treated cohort was small, with a single nonresponder, so links between baseline CD8+ expansion and response need larger studies. Scalp TCR repertoire analysis is complicated because resident alphabeta T cells in normal human skin are also sequenced, whereas mouse skin is dominated by gammadelta T cells. Many expanded lesional clones were found to persist in scalp and blood during tofacitinib treatment, and relapse after treatment cessation may be partly explained by this persistence. Shared TCR sequences between patients were less evident than in mice, which may be partly attributable to HLA diversity in the patient population. Scalp clonality and the number of expanded CD8+ clones among the top 100 scalp clones were significantly decreased by tofacitinib. Compared with normal scalp, lesional scalp, particularly in alopecia totalis/universalis, had higher clonality and more expanded CD8+ clones, which suggests antigenic drive.

This specimen's time point label, per the study, means: around 22 weeks on oral tofacitinib. What this sample's treatment or condition label stands for: oral pan-JAK inhibitor, 5-10 mg twice daily. Peripheral blood and lesional scalp punch biopsies were obtained from patients with alopecia areata. PBMCs were separated by density centrifugation and stained for CD3, CD4 and CD8, after which CD4+ and CD8+ T cells were sorted on a FACSAria. Library creation used the immunoSEQ multiplex PCR assay. RNA was extracted from all samples and reverse transcribed into cDNA, which served as template for TCR sequencing. First-strand cDNA was synthesized using SuperScript III with a 2:1 mix of oligo-dT and random hexamers. Amplification bias was assessed with a synthetic immune receptor repertoire, and residual bias was removed computationally. In the original analysis: Raw reads were preprocessed to remove errors, and CDR3 was defined by IMGT conventions from the conserved cysteine to phenylalanine. Clonality was calculated as 1 minus Shannon entropy normalized by log2 of the number of productive unique TCRs. Whether scalp clones were CD4 or CD8 was inferred by matching scalp TCRbeta sequences against CD4 and CD8 repertoires sorted from blood. As stored in TCRdb, this immuneACCESS dataset retains in-frame rearrangements with V and J assigned. A fraction of the clones does not appear; measured against another copy, unresolved V genes explain less than half of the discrepancy, and the remainder lacks a known reason. V and J calls and clone size are given by that table; D and trimming were obtained from the DNA. In all, the sample holds fewer than 350,000 clones, and 58% of those were seen once. Around 1.8% of the sample rests with the top ten.

The material was CD4+ T cells sorted from blood, obtained at week 24, from a patient treated with tofacitinib. The clonotype comes from a human donor with alopecia areata. The sequence joins TRBV7-9 to TRBJ1-2, with 10 bases matching TRBD1. Here the CDR3 is given as CASSHIDRGHYGYTF. The DNA sequence follows: TGTGCCAGCAGCCATATTGACAGGGGGCACTATGGCTACACCTTC.